The 28 T cell receptor beta chains presented below share a single source sample, sequenced in a study of beta chain features in type 1 diabetes. The isolated RNA, all of it, was reverse transcribed, so expressed TCRB transcripts were what got sequenced. This table comes from immunoSEQ multiplex PCR, and its TCRdb copy is limited to in-frame clones, with some not included. The sample lists about 250,000 clones, roughly 13% occurring once. The sequenced sample was naive CD4+ T cells from blood. These receptors came from a woman aged 40-49 years in good health.

The chain couples TRBV12-5 to TRBJ2-3; D is possibly TRBD1 (6 bases). The CDR3 has 10 residues. Germline V gives CDR1 LGHNT, CDR2 FRNRAP. The CDR3 DNA is TGTGCCACAGGGCCAGATACGCAGTATTTT. Translated: CATGPDTQYF.

The chain recombines TRBV11-2 with TRBJ2-7; TRBD2 might be the D (5 bases). Germline V gene sequence: CDR1 SGHAT, CDR2 FQNNGV. The CDR3 length is 15 residues. V was pared by 5 bases and J by 3 bases, with 17 bases between. CDR3 region: CASSPPGTRVYEQYF. The CDR3 DNA follows: TGTGCCAGCAGCCCCCCGGGAACGAGGGTCTACGAGCAGTACTTC.

The chain has TRBV5-1 and TRBJ1-2; D gene ambiguous. V was pared by 0 bases and J by 8 bases, with 8 bases between. This CDR3 region has 12 residues. Germline V gene sequence: CDR1 SGHRS, CDR2 YFSETQ. The CDR3 bases are TGCGCCAGCAGCTTGGCTGGAGGAGGCTACACCTTC. Its translation is CASSLAGGGYTF. Full variable domain (missing parts from reference TRBV5-1 and TRBJ1-2): KAGVTQTPRYLIKTRGQQVTLSCSPISGHRSVSWYQQTPGQGLQFLFEYFSETQRNKGNFPGRFSGRQFSNSRSEMNVSTLELGDSALYLCASSLAGGGYTFGSGTRLTVV.

This clone was detected a few times. The chain combines TRBV5-4 with TRBJ2-7; D possibly corresponds to TRBD2 (6 bases). V was pared by 0 bases and J by 7 bases, with 20 bases between. The CDR3 length is 16 residues. CDR1 is SGHNT and CDR2 is YYREEE in the germline V gene (reference sequence). As DNA, the CDR3 is TGTGCCAGCAGCTTGGAATTAGCGGCGACGAAGAGGGAGCAGTACTTC. Residues: CASSLELAATKREQYF.

The rearrangement uses TRBV7-9 and TRBJ2-1; TRBD1 is a possible D gene (5 bases). V gave up 6 bases and J gave up 10 bases, with 13 bases separating them. Germline CDR1 is SEHNR and CDR2 is FQNEAQ (reference sequence). The CDR3 runs to 12 residues. CDR3 amino acids: CASSSTGREQFF. The DNA of the CDR3 is TGTGCCAGCAGTTCCACAGGACGCGAGCAGTTCTTC.

The gene calls are TRBV7-9 and TRBJ2-5; perhaps TRBD1 as D (6 bases). V lost 0 bases and J 4 bases, leaving 18 bases between the germline ends. The CDR3 is made up of 17 amino acids. Germline V gene lookup returns CDR1 SEHNR and CDR2 FQNEAQ (reference sequence). CDR3 loop: CASSLASGTLFRETQYF. The CDR3 bases are TGTGCCAGCAGCTTAGCTTCAGGGACACTATTTAGAGAGACCCAGTACTTC.

This sequence joins TRBV6-5 and TRBJ2-5; 7 bases are a match to TRBD2. Germline loops: CDR1 MNHEY, CDR2 SVGAGI. This CDR3 comprises 13 residues. V shed 5 bases, J shed 7 bases, and the junction held 7 bases outside the gene matches. CDR3 DNA sequence: TGTGCCAGCAGTCTACGGGAGGCGGGGACCCAGTACTTC. Its protein is CASSLREAGTQYF.

This chain uses TRBV5-1 with TRBJ2-5, with TRBD2 matching 9 bases. The CDR3 contains 19 residues. Per germline, CDR1 SGHRS and CDR2 YFSETQ. Losses at the gene ends were 4 bases for V and 2 bases for J; bases not matched to a gene: 18. CDR3 coding DNA: TGCGCCAGCAGCCGGGGGGCGATCGAGCGGGGGGCCGTGCAAGAGACCCAGTACTTC. The encoded protein is CASSRGAIERGAVQETQYF.

The sample holds a few counts of this clone. This chain uses TRBV7-9 with TRBJ2-7; TRBD1 agrees at 8 bases. The junction had 8 bases not matched to a gene; V was cut back by 5 bases and J by 5 bases. CDR3 length: 14 amino acids. Per the germline V gene, CDR1 is SEHNR and CDR2 is FQNEAQ (reference sequence). CDR3 nucleotides: TGTGCCAGCAGCCTGTCGACAGGGGATGACGAGCAGTACTTC. It is translated as CASSLSTGDDEQYF.

This clone occurred a few times. The chain employs TRBV2 and TRBJ2-2, with 9 bases aligning to TRBD1. After removal of 2 bases from V and 4 bases from J, the junction contained 8 bases not matched to a gene. Germline-derived CDR1 and CDR2 are SNHLY and FYNNEI. The CDR3 covers 17 residues. CDR3 DNA sequence: TGTGCCAGCAGTGAACGGGGACAGGGCCACATCACCGGGGAGCTGTTTTTT. The encoded protein is CASSERGQGHITGELFF.

The gene calls are TRBV19 and TRBJ2-1; 7 positions agree with TRBD2. Germline V gives CDR1 LNHDA, CDR2 SQIVND (reference sequence). The J segment lost 8 bases and the V segment lost 8 bases, leaving 12 bases of the junction unmatched. This CDR3 contains 14 residues. CDR3 DNA: TGTGCCAGTTCCGAGCGGGGATTACCAGATGAGCAGTTCTTC. Translating gives CASSERGLPDEQFF.

This clone was seen a single time. V and J are TRBV7-9 and TRBJ2-3, with 8 bases identical to TRBD2. J gave up 6 bases and V 2 bases, and 1 base lay outside the gene matches. This CDR3 is 13 amino acids long. Per germline, CDR1 SEHNR and CDR2 FQNEAQ (reference sequence). The CDR3 region has the DNA TGTGCCAGCAGCTTACCTAGCGGGGATACGCAGTATTTT. It encodes CASSLPSGDTQYF. The full variable domain, rest sourced from reference TRBV7-9 and TRBJ2-3, is DTGVSQNPRHKITKRGQNVTFRCDPISEHNRLYWYRQTLGQGPEFLTYFQNEAQLEKSRLLSDRFSAERPKGSFSTLEIQRTEQGDSAMYLCASSLPSGDTQYFGPGTRLTVL.

The V gene is TRBV7-2, the J gene TRBJ2-3; TRBD2 aligns across 9 bases. CDR3 length equals 17 residues. J gave up 1 base and V 0 bases, and 5 bases lay outside the gene matches. CDR1 is SGHTA, CDR2 FQGNSA, per germline. The chain's CDR3 is CASSLAGAGGGTDTQYF. CDR3 bases: TGTGCCAGCAGCTTAGCTGGGGCGGGGGGGGGCACAGATACGCAGTATTTT.

This clone was observed a few times. V usage is TRBV27 and J usage is TRBJ1-2; possibly TRBD1 for D (6 bases). The CDR3 has 14 amino acids. V lost 5 bases to trimming and J lost 3 bases, with 13 bases between them. Germline V gives CDR1 MNHEY, CDR2 SMNVEV (reference sequence). CDR3 bases: TGTGCCAGCAGTACAGGGTCTTACTACTATGGCTACACCTTC. Amino acid sequence: CASSTGSYYYGYTF.

The chain couples TRBV5-4 to TRBJ2-1; 9 bases line up with TRBD2. Germline trimming cut 2 bases from V and 5 bases from J; bases unmatched to any gene: 5. The CDR3 has 15 residues. Germline V CDR1 and CDR2: SGHNT, YYREEE (reference sequence). The CDR3 sequence is CASSLALAGNNEQFF. CDR3 DNA: TGTGCCAGCAGCTTAGCCCTAGCGGGGAACAATGAGCAGTTCTTC. The full variable domain, its missing parts supplied by reference TRBV5-4 and TRBJ2-1, is ETGVTQSPTHLIKTRGQQVTLRCSSQSGHNTVSWYQQALGQGPQFIFQYYREEENGRGNFPPRFSGLQFPNYSSELNVNALELDDSALYLCASSLALAGNNEQFFGPGTRLTVL.

The V call is TRBV6-4, the J call TRBJ2-7; the D is unclear. The CDR3 consists of 13 residues. Germline-derived CDR1 and CDR2 are MRHNA and SNTAGT. V lost 4 bases to trimming and J lost 0 bases, with 7 bases between them. The CDR3 DNA sequence: TGTGCCAGCAGTGTGGCTCCCTCCTACGAGCAGTACTTC. It specifies CASSVAPSYEQYF.

Written as DNA, the CDR3 is TGTGCCAGCAGCCCACAGGGTCGTAAGCAGTTCTTC. Translation: CASSPQGRKQFF. This chain links TRBV6-5 with TRBJ2-1; D is possibly TRBD1 (6 bases). Germline CDR1 MNHEY, CDR2 SVGAGI. V lost 6 bases and J 11 bases, leaving 14 bases between the germline ends. The CDR3 is made up of 12 amino acids.

This clone has more than one count but fewer than ten. The V call is TRBV19, the J call TRBJ1-5; 7 bases fit TRBD1. CDR3 length equals 14 residues. V was pared by 10 bases and J by 3 bases, with 9 bases of the junction left unmatched. Germline values: CDR1 LNHDA, CDR2 SQIVND (reference sequence). The CDR3 sequence is CATNSGQLNQPQHF. Written as DNA, the CDR3 is TGTGCCACCAACTCGGGACAGCTCAATCAGCCCCAGCATTTT.

This rearrangement joins TRBV5-1 to TRBJ2-3; D call uncertain. The germline V gene encodes CDR1 SGHRS and CDR2 YFSETQ. The CDR3 contains 15 residues. The V end lost 0 bases, the J end lost 1 base, and 9 bases lay between the germline ends. Written as DNA, the CDR3 is TGCGCCAGCAGCTTGGCGCGGAAGCGCACAGATACGCAGTATTTT. Translated, it gives CASSLARKRTDTQYF.

The J gene is TRBJ2-7, the V gene TRBV10-3; no reliable D call. Germline V lookup: CDR1 ENHRY, CDR2 SYGVKD. The CDR3 runs 12 residues. V gave up 6 bases and J gave up 2 bases, with 8 bases separating them. The CDR3 DNA follows: TGTGCCATCAGCCCCAGGCCCTACGAGCAGTACTTC. This gives the protein CAISPRPYEQYF.

The rearrangement joins TRBV7-2 to TRBJ1-2; TRBD1 agrees at 7 bases. Trimming removed 5 bases from V and 13 bases from J; junction bases left unmatched: 13. Germline CDR1 is SGHTA and CDR2 is FQGNSA. This CDR3 is 13 amino acids long. The CDR3 DNA reads as TGTGCCAGCAGCAGCCGACAGGGAGCGAATTCCACCTTC. Its protein is CASSSRQGANSTF. Drawing the rest from reference TRBV7-2 and TRBJ1-2, the complete variable domain is GAGVSQSPSNKVTEKGKDVELRCDPISGHTALYWYRQSLGQGLEFLIYFQGNSAPDKSGLPSDRFSAERTGGSVSTLTIQRTQQEDSAVYLCASSSRQGANSTFGSGTRLTVV.

This clone was seen a handful of times. The genes are TRBV28 and TRBJ2-4; 12 bases are a match to TRBD2. This CDR3 region has 21 residues. The V gene's germline CDR1 is MDHEN and CDR2 SYDVKM. V dropped 5 bases and J dropped 0; count of bases not matched to a gene: 17. The CDR3, as DNA: TGTGCCAGCAGTCGCGGCGGCTCGACTAGCGGGGGAAGACTAGCCAAAAACATTCAGTACTTC. It yields the protein CASSRGGSTSGGRLAKNIQYF.

In its sample, this clone was seen a few times. The rearrangement links TRBV4-1 to TRBJ1-4, with D unclear. This CDR3 has 15 amino acids. The germline V gene encodes CDR1 MGHRA and CDR2 YSYEKL. V shed 1 base and J shed 6 bases, with 12 bases lying between them. Here the CDR3 reads CASSQVVPNYEKLFF. The CDR3 region has the DNA TGCGCCAGCAGCCAAGTTGTACCGAACTATGAAAAACTGTTTTTT.

The V call is TRBV10-1, the J call TRBJ2-5; maybe TRBD2 (5 bases). Trimming stripped 4 bases from V and 7 bases from J, with 10 bases between. The CDR3 covers 12 residues. Germline V gene data show CDR1 as WNHNN and CDR2 as SYGVQD (reference sequence). The CDR3, as DNA: TGCGCCAGCAGTGCCACTGGAGGGACCCAGTACTTC. This translates into CASSATGGTQYF.

This clone was detected a few times. J is TRBJ2-5 and V is TRBV2; D is possibly TRBD1 (6 bases). The J call may be mistaken, given a closer DNA end match to TRBJ2-7. CDR3 length equals 15 residues. CDR1 and CDR2 (germline): SNHLY, FYNNEI. The CDR3 spells CASRRGYGVFYEQYF. CDR3 sequence (DNA): TGTGCCAGCAGGAGGGGGTACGGCGTCTTCTACGAGCAGTACTTC.

This clone was seen a few times. The chain joins TRBV9 to TRBJ2-7; D not resolved. This CDR3 spans 15 amino acids. With 0 bases removed from V and 1 base from J, the gap between germline ends came to 11 bases. Looked up from germline, CDR1 is SGDLS and CDR2 is YYNGEE. The CDR3 here is CASSVGSAGSYEQYF. In nucleotides, the CDR3 is TGTGCCAGCAGCGTAGGATCCGCAGGATCCTACGAGCAGTACTTC.

There are a few counts of this clone. In DNA form, the CDR3 reads TGTGCCAGCAGCCGACAGGGGGATCAAACCTACGAGCAGTACTTC. Amino acid sequence: CASSRQGDQTYEQYF. The chain recombines TRBV6-5 with TRBJ2-7, with TRBD1 matching over 9 bases. Germline CDR1 reads MNHEY; CDR2 reads SVGAGI. The CDR3 covers 15 residues. Trimming cost V 6 bases and J 2 bases; bases outside gene matches: 8.

This clone was seen more than once but under ten times. The chain has TRBV11-2 and TRBJ2-5, with D possibly matching TRBD2 (6 bases). Trimming stripped 8 bases from V and 4 bases from J, with 23 bases between. The CDR3 contains 16 residues. Germline V lookup: CDR1 SGHAT, CDR2 FQNNGV. The CDR3 sequence is CASGRGLGGSLETQYF. The CDR3 DNA is TGTGCCAGCGGGCGGGGCCTCGGTGGCTCGTTAGAGACCCAGTACTTC.